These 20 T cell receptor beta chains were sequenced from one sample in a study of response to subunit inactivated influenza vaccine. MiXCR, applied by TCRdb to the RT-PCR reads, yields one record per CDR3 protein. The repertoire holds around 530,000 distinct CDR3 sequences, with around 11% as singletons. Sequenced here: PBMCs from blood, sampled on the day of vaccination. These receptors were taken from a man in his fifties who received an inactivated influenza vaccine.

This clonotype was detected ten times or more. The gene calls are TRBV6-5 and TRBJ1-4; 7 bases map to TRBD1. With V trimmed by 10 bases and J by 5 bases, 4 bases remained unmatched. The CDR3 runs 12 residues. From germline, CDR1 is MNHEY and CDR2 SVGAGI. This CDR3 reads CATTTGNEKLFF. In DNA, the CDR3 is TGTGCCACTACGACAGGGAATGAAAAACTGTTTTTT.

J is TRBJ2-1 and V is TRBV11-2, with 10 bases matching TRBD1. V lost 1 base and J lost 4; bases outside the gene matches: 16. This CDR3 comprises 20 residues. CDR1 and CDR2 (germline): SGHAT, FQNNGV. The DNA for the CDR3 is TGTGCCAGCAGCTTAGTCTCGAGACAGGGGGCAAAGGGGAGATACAATGAGCAGTTCTTC. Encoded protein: CASSLVSRQGAKGRYNEQFF.

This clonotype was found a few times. The CDR3 sequence is CAISGSGRFNEQFF. The CDR3 region has the DNA TGTGCCATCAGCGGAAGCGGCCGTTTCAATGAGCAGTTCTTC. This chain links TRBV24-1 with TRBJ2-1, with D maybe TRBD2 (5 bases). Trimming pared 11 bases from V and 6 bases from J, leaving 19 bases between. This CDR3 has 14 residues. Per germline, CDR1 KGHDR and CDR2 SFDVKD.

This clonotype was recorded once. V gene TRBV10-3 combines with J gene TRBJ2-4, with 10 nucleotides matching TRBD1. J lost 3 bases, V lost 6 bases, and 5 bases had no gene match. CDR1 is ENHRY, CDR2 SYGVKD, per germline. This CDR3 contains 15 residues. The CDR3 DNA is TGTGCCATCAGCTGGACAGGGGGGGTCAAAAACATTCAGTACTTC. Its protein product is CAISWTGGVKNIQYF.

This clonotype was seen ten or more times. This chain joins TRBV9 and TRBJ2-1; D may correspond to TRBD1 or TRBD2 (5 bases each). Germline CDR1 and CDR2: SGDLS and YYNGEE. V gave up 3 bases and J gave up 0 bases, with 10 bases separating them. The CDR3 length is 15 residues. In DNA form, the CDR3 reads TGTGCCAGCAGCGCTGGGACCCTCTCCTACAATGAGCAGTTCTTC. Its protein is CASSAGTLSYNEQFF.

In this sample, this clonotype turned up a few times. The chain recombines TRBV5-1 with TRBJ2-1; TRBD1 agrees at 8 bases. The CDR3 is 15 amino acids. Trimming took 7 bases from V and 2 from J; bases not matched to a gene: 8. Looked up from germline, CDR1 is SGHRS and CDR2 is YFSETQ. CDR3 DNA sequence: TGCGCCAGCCGTAGGGACAGGAACACCTACAATGAGCAGTTCTTC. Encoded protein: CASRRDRNTYNEQFF.

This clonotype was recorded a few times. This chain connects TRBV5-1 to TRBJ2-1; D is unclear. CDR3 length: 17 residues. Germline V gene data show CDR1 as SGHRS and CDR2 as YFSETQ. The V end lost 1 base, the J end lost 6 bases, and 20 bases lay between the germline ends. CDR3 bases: TGCGCCAGCAGCTTGACGCCAGGTTCGGCTCGTCGCAATGAGCAGTTCTTC. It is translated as CASSLTPGSARRNEQFF.

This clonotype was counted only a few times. The CDR3 sequence is CASSQDLRKGTEAFF. The CDR3 DNA is TGTGCCAGCAGCCAAGATCTGAGAAAAGGGACTGAAGCTTTCTTT. This chain links TRBV4-2 with TRBJ1-1; no reliable D call. CDR1 and CDR2 from the germline V gene are LGHNA and YNFKEQ. The CDR3 sequence is 15 residues long. V was trimmed by 0 bases and J by 5 bases, leaving 13 bases between them.

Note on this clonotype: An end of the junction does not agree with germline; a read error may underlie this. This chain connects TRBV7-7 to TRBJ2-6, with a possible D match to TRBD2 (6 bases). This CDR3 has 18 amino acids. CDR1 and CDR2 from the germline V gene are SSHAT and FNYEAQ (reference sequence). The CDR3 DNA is TGTGCTAGCAGCTTAGACGGGACTGAACTCTCTGGGGCCAACGTCCTGACTTTC. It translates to CASSLDGTELSGANVLTF. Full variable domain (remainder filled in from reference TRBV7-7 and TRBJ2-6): GAGVSQSPRYKVTKRGQDVTLRCDPISSHATLYWYQQALGQGPEFLTYFNYEAQPDKSGLPSDRFSAERPEGSISTLTIQRTEQRDSAMYRCASSLDGTELSGANVLTFGAGSRLTVL.

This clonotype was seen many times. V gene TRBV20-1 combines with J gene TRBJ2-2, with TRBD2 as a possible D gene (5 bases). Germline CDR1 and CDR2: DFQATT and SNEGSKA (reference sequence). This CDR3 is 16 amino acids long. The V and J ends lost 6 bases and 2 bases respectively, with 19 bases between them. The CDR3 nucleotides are TGCAGTGCCGCACCCCCCCTGGGAGTAAACACCGGGGAGCTGTTTTTT. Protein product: CSAAPPLGVNTGELFF.

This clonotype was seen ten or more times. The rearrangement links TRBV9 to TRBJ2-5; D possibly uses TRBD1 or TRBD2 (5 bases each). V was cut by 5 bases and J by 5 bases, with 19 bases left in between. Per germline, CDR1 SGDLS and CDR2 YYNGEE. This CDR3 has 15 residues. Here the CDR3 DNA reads TGTGCCAGCAGTTCCCTGGTGGGAGAGGGGGAGACCCAGTACTTC. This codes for CASSSLVGEGETQYF. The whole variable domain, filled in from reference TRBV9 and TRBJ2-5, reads DSGVTQTPKHLITATGQRVTLRCSPRSGDLSVYWYQQSLDQGLQFLIQYYNGEERAKGNILERFSAQQFPDLHSELNLSSLELGDSALYFCASSSLVGEGETQYFGPGTRLLVL.

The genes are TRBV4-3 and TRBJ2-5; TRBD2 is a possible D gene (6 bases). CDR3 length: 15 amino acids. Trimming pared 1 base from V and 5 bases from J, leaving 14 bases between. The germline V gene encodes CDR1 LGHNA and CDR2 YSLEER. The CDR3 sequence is CASSQALGGRETQYF. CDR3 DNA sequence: TGCGCCAGCAGCCAAGCTCTAGGAGGGAGGGAGACCCAGTACTTC.

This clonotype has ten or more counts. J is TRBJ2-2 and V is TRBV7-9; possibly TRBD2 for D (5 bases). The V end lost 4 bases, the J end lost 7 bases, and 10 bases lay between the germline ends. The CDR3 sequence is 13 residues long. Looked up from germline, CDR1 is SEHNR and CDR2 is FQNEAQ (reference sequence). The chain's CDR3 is CASSSTEGGELFF. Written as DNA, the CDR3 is TGTGCCAGCAGCTCAACCGAGGGCGGGGAGCTGTTTTTT. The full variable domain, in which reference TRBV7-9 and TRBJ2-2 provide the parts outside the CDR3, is DTGVSQNPRHKITKRGQNVTFRCDPISEHNRLYWYRQTLGQGPEFLTYFQNEAQLEKSRLLSDRFSAERPKGSFSTLEIQRTEQGDSAMYLCASSSTEGGELFFGEGSRLTVL.

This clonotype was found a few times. DNA of the CDR3: TGCGCCAGCAGCTTCACCCCGGGATCCTACGAGCAGTACTTC. Protein product: CASSFTPGSYEQYF. The V gene is TRBV5-1, the J gene TRBJ2-7; D is perhaps TRBD2 (5 bases). V was clipped by 2 bases and J by 1 base, with 10 bases between them. Germline V gene data show CDR1 as SGHRS and CDR2 as YFSETQ. CDR3 length: 14 amino acids.

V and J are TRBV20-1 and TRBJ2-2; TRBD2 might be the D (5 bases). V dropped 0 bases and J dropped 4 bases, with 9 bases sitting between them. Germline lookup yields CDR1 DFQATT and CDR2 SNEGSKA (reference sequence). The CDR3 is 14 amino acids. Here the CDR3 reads CSARDFAGTGELFF. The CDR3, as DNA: TGCAGTGCTAGAGATTTTGCGGGCACCGGGGAGCTGTTTTTT.

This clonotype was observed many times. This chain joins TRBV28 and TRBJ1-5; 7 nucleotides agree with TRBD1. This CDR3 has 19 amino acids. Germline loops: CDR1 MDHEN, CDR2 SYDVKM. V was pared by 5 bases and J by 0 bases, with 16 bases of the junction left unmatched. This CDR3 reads CASSARQGESWYSNQPQHF. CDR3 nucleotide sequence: TGTGCCAGCAGTGCGCGACAGGGAGAGAGTTGGTATAGCAATCAGCCCCAGCATTTT.

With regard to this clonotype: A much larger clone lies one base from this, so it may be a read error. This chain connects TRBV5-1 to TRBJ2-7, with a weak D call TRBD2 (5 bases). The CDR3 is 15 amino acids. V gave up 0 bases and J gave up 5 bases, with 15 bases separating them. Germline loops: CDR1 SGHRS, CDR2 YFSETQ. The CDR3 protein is CASSLEGASRHEQYF. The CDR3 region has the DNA TGCGCCAGCAGCTTGGAAGGTGCTAGCCGGCACGAGCAGTACTTC.

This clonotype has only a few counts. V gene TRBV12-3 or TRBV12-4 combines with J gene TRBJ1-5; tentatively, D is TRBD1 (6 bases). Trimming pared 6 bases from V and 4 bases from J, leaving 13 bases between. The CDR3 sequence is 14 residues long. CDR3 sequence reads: CASRKGQRNQPQHF. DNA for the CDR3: TGTGCCAGCAGAAAAGGACAGCGTAATCAGCCCCAGCATTTT.

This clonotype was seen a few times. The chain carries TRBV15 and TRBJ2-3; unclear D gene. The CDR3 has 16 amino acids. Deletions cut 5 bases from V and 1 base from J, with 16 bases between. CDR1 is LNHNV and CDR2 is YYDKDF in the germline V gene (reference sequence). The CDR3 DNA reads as TGTGCCACCAGCGGCCCCCTCGAAGCCGGCACAGATACGCAGTATTTT. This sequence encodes CATSGPLEAGTDTQYF.

CDR3 region: CASSYGLGSNQPQHF. In nucleotides, the CDR3 is TGTGCCAGCAGTTACGGACTGGGTAGCAATCAGCCCCAGCATTTT. This chain joins TRBV6-2 or TRBV6-3 and TRBJ1-5; no firm D call. From germline, CDR1 is MNHEY and CDR2 SVGEGT. Trimming left V 2 bases short and J 0 bases short, with 8 bases between. CDR3 length: 15 amino acids.